This T cell receptor beta chain was captured by sequencing in a study of blood T cell repertoires in COVID-19. Study details: Whether acute or convalescent, the COVID-19 samples came from the United States, Italy and Spain. In each case, the material was cDNA or gDNA derived from T cells, B-cell-depleted T cells, or PBMCs.

This clone came up once. The germline V gene encodes CDR1 LNHDA and CDR2 SQIVND (reference sequence). The CDR3 loop spans 14 amino acids. Trimming took off 1 base at V and 7 bases at J, with 13 bases between the two ends. Authors' methods: Reference gene primer amplification gave estimated nucleated cell counts. This table comes from immunoSEQ multiplex PCR, and its TCRdb copy is limited to in-frame clones, with some not included. Clone size and V and J calls were adopted from that table, with D and trimming inferred from the DNA. This table holds approximately 49,000 clones, more than 75% found once.

The clonotype originates from a human donor with acute or convalescent COVID-19. The donor label of this sample is uncertain. This rearrangement joins TRBV19 to TRBJ1-1; D ambiguous. The sequencing sample was made of peripheral blood. CDR3 in DNA: TGTGCCAGTAGTATAGGCCCAGGACTACTTGAAGCTTTCTTT. It specifies CASSIGPGLLEAFF. The full variable domain, its missing parts supplied by reference TRBV19 and TRBJ1-1, is DGGITQSPKYLFRKEGQNVTLSCEQNLNHDAMYWYRQDPGQGLRLIYYSQIVNDFQKGDIAEGYSVSREKKESFPLTVTSAQKNPTAFYLCASSIGPGLLEAFFGQGTRLTVV.